This T cell receptor (beta chain) was sequenced for a study of siplizumab effects on memory and regulatory T cells. General study findings and limits: Alloreactive sequences that could be traced to unstimulated CD4+ memory cells showed a significant reduction under siplizumab. A major contribution to the alloresponse seemed to be made by naive T cells, which seemed more diverse than memory cells. Proliferating CD4+ or CD8+ clones, roughly 75-95% of them, lacked an assignable naive or memory phenotype.

From germline, CDR1 is KGHSH and CDR2 LQKENI. This CDR3 has 12 residues. Trimming removed 2 bases at V and 5 bases at J, with 6 bases between. On this clone itself: The antigen remains undetermined.

TCRdb's copy holds only in-frame clones and misses some; the assay was immunoSEQ multiplex PCR. The table shows 98,000 or so clones, with nearly 95% occurring only once. Sequencing was carried out using Tregs sorted from blood. This receptor was obtained from a human donor in good health. V usage is TRBV18 and J usage is TRBJ2-5; D could derive from TRBD1 or TRBD2 (5 bases each). CDR3 DNA sequence: TGTGCCAGCTCACCAGGGACGGAGACCCAGTACTTC. Its protein is CASSPGTETQYF.